Below, one TCR beta chain is given with its context. In the original processing: The authors estimated nucleated cell counts from reference gene primer amplification. Sequenced by immunoSEQ multiplex PCR; TCRdb stores in-frame clones only, minus some. The V and J calls and clone size were taken over from that table, and D and trimming were inferred from the DNA. Among 14,000 to 15,000 clones listed, approximately 83% were seen once. This entry belongs to a study of blood T cell repertoires in COVID-19. As for the study in general: Collection of acute and convalescent COVID-19 samples took place in the United States, Italy and Spain. In each case, the material was cDNA or gDNA derived from T cells, B-cell-depleted T cells, or PBMCs.

V lost 3 bases, J lost 1 base, and 15 bases lay in between. CDR3 size: 15 residues. Germline V gene sequence: CDR1 DFQATT, CDR2 SNEGSKA (reference sequence). This TCR was sampled from a human donor in a cohort sampled during active COVID-19. The chain employs TRBV20-1 and TRBJ1-1; D perhaps matches TRBD1 (6 bases). Sequenced sample: peripheral blood. CDR3 in amino acids: CSASKQGPRNTEAFF. In nucleotides, the CDR3 is TGCAGTGCTAGTAAGCAGGGGCCCAGGAACACTGAAGCTTTCTTT.